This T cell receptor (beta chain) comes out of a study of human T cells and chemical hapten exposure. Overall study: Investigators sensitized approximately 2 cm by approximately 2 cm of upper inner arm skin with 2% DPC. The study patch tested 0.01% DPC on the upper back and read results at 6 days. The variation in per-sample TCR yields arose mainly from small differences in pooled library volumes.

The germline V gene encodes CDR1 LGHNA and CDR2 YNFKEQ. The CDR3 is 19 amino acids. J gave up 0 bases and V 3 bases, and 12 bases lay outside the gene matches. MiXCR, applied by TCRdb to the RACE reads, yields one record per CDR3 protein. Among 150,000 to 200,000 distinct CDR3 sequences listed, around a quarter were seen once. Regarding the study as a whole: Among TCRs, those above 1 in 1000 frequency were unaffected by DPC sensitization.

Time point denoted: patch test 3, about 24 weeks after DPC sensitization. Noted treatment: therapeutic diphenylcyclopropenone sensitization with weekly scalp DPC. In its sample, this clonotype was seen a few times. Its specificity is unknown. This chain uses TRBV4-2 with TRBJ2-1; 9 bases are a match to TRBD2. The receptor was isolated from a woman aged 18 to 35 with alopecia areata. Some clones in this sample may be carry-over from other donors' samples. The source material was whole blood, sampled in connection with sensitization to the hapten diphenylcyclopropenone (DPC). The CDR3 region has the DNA TGTGCCAGCAGCCACCGGACTAGCGCGGAGGGGAGCTCCTACAATGAGCAGTTCTTC. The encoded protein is CASSHRTSAEGSSYNEQFF.